These 8 T cell receptor beta chains were all obtained from the same sample, sequenced in a study of regulatory T cells in long-lasting Graves disease. Specified time point: newly diagnosed GD, antithyroid drugs for less than 3 months. From RNA extracted from PBMCs, the TCR library was made. CDR3-region Arm-PCR and iRepertoire HTBI primers produced the TCR beta libraries. TCRdb reprocessed the multiplex PCR reads via MiXCR and lists one record per CDR3 protein. The sample carries fewer than 650,000 distinct CDR3 sequences, less than 20% recorded once. The sample was also reused in another study, on T cells in Graves' hyperthyroidism and ophthalmopathy.

Sequencing used peripheral blood mononuclear cells (PBMCs), obtained at new diagnosis, from a patient treated with antithyroid drugs. These receptors came from a woman aged 30 to 39 with Graves disease.

V is TRBV18 and J is TRBJ1-1, with D unresolved. Germline CDR1 is KGHSH and CDR2 is LQKENI. Trimming cost V 3 bases and J 2 bases, with 7 bases left between them. The CDR3 spans 13 residues. The chain's CDR3 is CASSPETNTEAFF. The CDR3 DNA follows: TGTGCCAGCTCACCCGAGACCAACACTGAAGCTTTCTTT.

This clonotype was recorded a few times. The genes are TRBV3-1 and TRBJ1-1; D gene ambiguous. In germline, CDR1 is LGHDT, CDR2 YNNKEL (reference sequence). The CDR3 sequence is 16 residues long. The germline V and J ends were trimmed by 0 bases and 6 bases, with 17 bases remaining between them. CDR3 protein: CASSQDITRPSAEAFF. CDR3 coding DNA: TGTGCCAGCAGCCAAGATATCACCCGCCCGAGCGCTGAAGCTTTCTTT.

This clonotype has ten or more counts. The V gene is TRBV28, the J gene TRBJ1-3, with D unresolved. Trimming cost V 6 bases and J 8 bases, with 14 bases left between them. The CDR3 has 13 residues. The germline V gene encodes CDR1 MDHEN and CDR2 SYDVKM. The CDR3 loop is CASRVGHGDTIYF. CDR3 sequence (DNA): TGTGCCAGCAGGGTGGGCCATGGGGACACCATATATTTT.

This clonotype was counted a few times. V usage is TRBV2 and J usage is TRBJ2-4; D possibly corresponds to TRBD2 (6 bases). Germline CDR1 is SNHLY and CDR2 is FYNNEI. The CDR3 extends over 16 amino acids. V was shortened by 7 bases and J by 0 bases, with 16 bases between the two germline ends. The CDR3 DNA is TGTGCCAGCACCGGGCCGGGGGAACTAGCCAAAAACATTCAGTACTTC. Encoded protein: CASTGPGELAKNIQYF.

V gene TRBV20-1 combines with J gene TRBJ1-3; tentative D call: TRBD1 (6 bases). The V and J ends lost 5 bases and 0 bases respectively, with 14 bases between them. The CDR3 has 15 residues. Per the germline V gene, CDR1 is DFQATT and CDR2 is SNEGSKA (reference sequence). The CDR3 bases are TGCAGTGCTTTGGCTGGGGGCCGCTCTGGAAACACCATATATTTT. Protein sequence: CSALAGGRSGNTIYF.

This clonotype was seen a few times. The chain joins TRBV20-1 to TRBJ1-5; 9 nucleotides align to TRBD1. Germline trimming cut 5 bases from V and 1 base from J; bases unmatched to any gene: 9. The CDR3 loop spans 16 amino acids. Germline V lookup: CDR1 DFQATT, CDR2 SNEGSKA (reference sequence). CDR3 in amino acids: CSAQTGGGESNQPQHF. Written as DNA, the CDR3 is TGCAGTGCTCAAACAGGGGGCGGGGAAAGCAATCAGCCCCAGCATTTT.

The chain is built from TRBV9 and TRBJ1-1; 9 bases are a match to TRBD1. The ends lost 6 bases at V and 6 bases at J; junction bases unmatched: 9. The CDR3 is 14 amino acids. Per germline, CDR1 SGDLS and CDR2 YYNGEE. The CDR3 loop is CASNPGQGLSEAFF. The CDR3 nucleotides are TGTGCCAGCAACCCGGGACAGGGTTTGTCTGAAGCTTTCTTT.

This clonotype was seen many times. J is TRBJ2-1 and V is TRBV28, with D hard to call. V dropped 8 bases and J dropped 9 bases, with 20 bases sitting between them. This CDR3 spans 14 amino acids. Germline V CDR1 and CDR2: MDHEN, SYDVKM. The CDR3 here is CASWTPPHWGEQFF. As DNA, the CDR3 is TGTGCCAGCTGGACGCCTCCACACTGGGGTGAGCAGTTCTTC.